This T cell receptor (beta chain) was identified in a study of T cells after yellow fever vaccination. On the study more broadly: Low-cell-number fractions underwent preparation using SMART-Seq v4 Ultra Low Input.

The CDR3 runs 13 residues. V was cut by 2 bases and J by 9 bases, with 11 bases left in between. Germline V lookup: CDR1 MNHEY, CDR2 SMNVEV (reference sequence). 5'RACE template switching produced TCR cDNA carrying a universal primer site and UMIs. In TCRdb, the 5' RACE reads were re-called with MiXCR into one record per CDR3 protein. The sample records 250,000 to 350,000 distinct CDR3 sequences, 3.5% to 4.5% being singletons. This clonotype was counted a few times. The origin of this receptor is a man between 18 and 35 years old who received the YFV17D yellow fever vaccine. The chain is built from TRBV27 and TRBJ1-5; no reliable D call. This specimen was PBMCs, taken 15 days after the yellow fever booster vaccination. The CDR3 bases are TGTGCCAGCAGTTTAGGCAGGTTCGGGCCCCAGCATTTT. Protein product: CASSLGRFGPQHF.